The sequence of this T cell receptor beta chain was determined in a study of cytomegalovirus exposure and HLA in healthy donors. CDR1 and CDR2 (germline): GTSNPN, SVGIG (reference sequence). This CDR3 is built from 11 residues. Trimming removed 7 bases from V and 7 bases from J, with 13 bases in between. A multiplex PCR was run with 60 Vbeta primers and 13 Jbeta primers. Data came from immunoSEQ multiplex PCR; TCRdb stores just in-frame clones and leaves some out. Of over 100,000 clones in the sample, approximately 65% were seen once. The chain recombines TRBV30 with TRBJ1-2; the D gene is possibly TRBD1 (6 bases). The specimen sequenced was PBMCs. The sequence derives from a man younger than 35 in good health and CMV-seronegative. The CDR3: CAFRGKGGYTF. CDR3 in DNA: TGTGCCTTCAGGGGTAAAGGTGGCTACACCTTC.